This TCR beta chain was recorded in a study of tissue T cells after allogeneic stem cell transplantation. Study results and limitations: Tissue-detected TCR repertoire was only partly captured by blood and spleen T cells.

Stated time point: mouse harvest day 7 after allogeneic transplant. The graft held 10^6 splenic CD5+ T cells and 10^7 T-cell-depleted bone marrow cells. This clone came up a few times. Antigen: not known. All gene names here are mouse names. The read ends 1 residue shy of where the CDR3 ends; the end is completed using the germline J gene. Sequencing used immunoSEQ multiplex PCR; TCRdb keeps in-frame clones, though not all of them. The sample lists around 5,000 clones, roughly 44% occurring once. The V end lost 2 bases, the J end lost 4 bases, and 9 bases lay between the germline ends. Per the germline V gene, CDR1 is SNHLY and CDR2 is FYNGKV (reference sequence). CDR3 length: 14 amino acids.

The TCR sequence derives from a female BALB/c mouse given C57BL/6 T cells with graft-versus-host disease after an allogeneic hematopoietic cell transplant. This chain uses TRBV3 with TRBJ1-3; a possible D gene is TRBD1 (6 bases). The source material was skin. The part of the CDR3 DNA that was read is TGTGCCAGCAGCTTACAGGGGTGGGGAAATACGCTCTAT. This gives the protein CASSLQGWGNTLY. The CDR3 as a whole reads CASSLQGWGNTLYF.